Ten or more counts support the clone carrying this T cell receptor (beta chain). The antigen is unknown. These data belong to a study of blood T cells in healthy people across ages. The study's findings and limits: Per million T cells, TCR beta diversity dropped roughly linearly as age increased.

Germline CDR1 and CDR2: SGHTA and FQGNSA. V was cut by 5 bases and J by 8 bases, with 24 bases left in between. This CDR3 region has 16 residues. The use of a sample-barcoded 5' primer and a J-beta primer mix characterized a second PCR of roughly 7 to 11 cycles. Each CDR3 protein gets one entry after TCRdb re-called the 5' RACE reads with MiXCR. This sample yields 650,000 to 1,000,000 distinct CDR3 sequences, of which roughly 40% are seen a single time; about an eighth belongs to the top ten. Individuals who donated were healthy Caucasians from Russia aged roughly 6 to 90. Every sample yielded at least 6.5 million isolated PBMCs. Per sample, extraction of total RNA gave at least 6 micrograms in every case.

Sequencing was carried out using blood. The V and J genes are TRBV7-2 and TRBJ2-5; D gene uncertain. The TCR sequence derives from a young man in good health. CDR3 in amino acids: CASSPSRHPTRETQYF. CDR3 DNA: TGTGCCAGCAGCCCCTCTCGCCATCCGACAAGAGAAACCCAGTACTTC.